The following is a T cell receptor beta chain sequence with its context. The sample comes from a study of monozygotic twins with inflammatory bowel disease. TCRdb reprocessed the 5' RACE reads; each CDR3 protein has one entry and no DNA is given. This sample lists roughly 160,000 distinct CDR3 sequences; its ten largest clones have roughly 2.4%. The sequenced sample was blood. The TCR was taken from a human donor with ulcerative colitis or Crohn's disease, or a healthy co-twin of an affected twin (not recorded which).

The CDR3 sequence is CASSIMNTEAFF. The chain links TRBV7-9 to TRBJ1-1. The CDR3 length is 12 residues. The germline V gene has CDR1 SEHNR and CDR2 FQNEAQ (reference sequence). The complete variable domain, with remaining parts taken from reference TRBV7-9 and TRBJ1-1, reads DTGVSQNPRHKITKRGQNVTFRCDPISEHNRLYWYRQTLGQGPEFLTYFQNEAQLEKSRLLSDRFSAERPKGSFSTLEIQRTEQGDSAMYLCASSIMNTEAFFGQGTRLTVV.